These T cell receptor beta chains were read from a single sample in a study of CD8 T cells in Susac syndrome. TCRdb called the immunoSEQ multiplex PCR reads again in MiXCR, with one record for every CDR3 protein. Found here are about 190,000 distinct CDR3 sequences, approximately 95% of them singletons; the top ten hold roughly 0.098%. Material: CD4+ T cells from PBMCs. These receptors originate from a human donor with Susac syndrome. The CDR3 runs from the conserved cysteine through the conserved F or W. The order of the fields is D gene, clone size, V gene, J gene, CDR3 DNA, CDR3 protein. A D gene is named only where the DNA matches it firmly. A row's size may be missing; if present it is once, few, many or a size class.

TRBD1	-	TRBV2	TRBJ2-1	TGTGACAGTGGTCGGACAGGGAAGACGGCTGAGCAGTTCTTC	CDSGRTGKTAEQFF
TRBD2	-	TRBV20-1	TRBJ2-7	TGCAGTGCTAGAGCTCTAGCGGGGCCTACTACGATGCAGTACTTC	CSARALAGPTTMQYF
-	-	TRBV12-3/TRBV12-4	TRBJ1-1	TGTGCCAGCAGTTTAATATCGCCGGACACTGAAGCTTTCTTT	CASSLISPDTEAFF
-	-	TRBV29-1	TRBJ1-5	TGCAGCGTGGGGGCGAATAGCAATCAGCCCCAGCATTTT	CSVGANSNQPQHF
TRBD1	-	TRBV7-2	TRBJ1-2	TGTGCCAGCAGCGCAGGGGGCCCGGTCTATGGCTACACCTTC	CASSAGGPVYGYTF
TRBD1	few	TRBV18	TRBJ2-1	TGTGCCAGCTCACTCGGGACAGGGGGAAATGAGCAGTTCTTC	CASSLGTGGNEQFF
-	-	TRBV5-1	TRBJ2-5	TGCGCCAGCAGCTTGGAGGGTAGCAAAGAGACCCAGTACTTC	CASSLEGSKETQYF
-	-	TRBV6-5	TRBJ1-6	TGTGCCAGCAGTCAGGAAGGGGTAGGGGGGTCACCCCTCCACTTT	CASSQEGVGGSPLHF
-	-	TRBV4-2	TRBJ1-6	TGTGCCAGCAGCCAGCCCCTGGCCAATTCACCCCTCCACTTT	CASSQPLANSPLHF
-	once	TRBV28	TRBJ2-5	TGTGCCAGCAGTTTACGCCGAGTGACCCAGTACTTC	CASSLRRVTQYF
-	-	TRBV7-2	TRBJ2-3	TGTGCCAGCAGCTTACAGGGGAACAGGGCCACAGATACGCAGTATTTT	CASSLQGNRATDTQYF
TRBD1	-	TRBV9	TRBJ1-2	TGTGCCAGCAGCGATTCAGACAGGGCACAAGGTGGCTACACCTTC	CASSDSDRAQGGYTF
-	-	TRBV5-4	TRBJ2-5	TGTGCCAGCAGCTTGGAGGTCTGGGCGGAAGAGACCCAGTACTTC	CASSLEVWAEETQYF
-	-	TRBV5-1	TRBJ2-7	TGCGCCAGCAGCTTGGGAGGGGCGCGGCAAGGGGAGCAGTACTTC	CASSLGGARQGEQYF
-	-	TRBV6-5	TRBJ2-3	TGTGCCAGCAGTTACTCGTATACGCAGTATTTT	CASSYSYTQYF
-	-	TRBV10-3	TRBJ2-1	TGTGCCATCAGCCGGGAAAATGAGCAGTTCTTC	CAISRENEQFF
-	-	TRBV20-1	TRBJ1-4	TGCAGTGCTTCTCAGGGGTCGTTTGCAACTAATGAAAAACTGTTTTTT	CSASQGSFATNEKLFF
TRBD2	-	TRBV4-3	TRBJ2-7	TGCGCCAGCAGCCAGAGACTAGCTAGTAGCTACGAGCAGTACTTC	CASSQRLASSYEQYF
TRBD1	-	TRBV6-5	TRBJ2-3	TGTGCCAGCAGTTACGGGACAGGGTTCGCAGATACGCAGTATTTT	CASSYGTGFADTQYF
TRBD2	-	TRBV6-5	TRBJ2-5	TGTGCCAGCAGTTCGAGGACTAGCGGGGTAGAGACCCAGTACTTC	CASSSRTSGVETQYF